The T cell receptor (beta chain) under discussion was sequenced for a study of glioma-infiltrating T cells. Findings and caveats of the study: Gliomas, especially low-grade, showed above-expected tissue-blood divergence; non-neoplastic patients showed below.

The junction had 3 bases not matched to a gene; V was cut back by 5 bases and J by 1 base. The CDR3 has 15 amino acids. The V gene's germline CDR1 is SEHNR and CDR2 FQNEAQ (reference sequence). Using RNA template, CDR3s of TCR alpha and beta were amplified with iRepertoire arm-PCR. TCRdb re-called the multiplex PCR reads through MiXCR, storing one row per CDR3 protein. This sample has some 99,000 distinct CDR3 sequences, with 25% found just once. This clonotype was observed a few times. Antigen specificity is unknown. The rearrangement links TRBV7-9 to TRBJ2-5; 11 bases line up with TRBD1. The sequencing sample was made of glioma tissue, nonneoplastic brain tissue, or PBMCs (not recorded which). The TCR sequence derives from a human donor with low-grade glioma or glioblastoma, undergoing nonglioma brain surgery, or in good health (not recorded which). CDR3 in DNA: TGTGCCAGCAGCCGGGACAGGGGGTCCCAAGAGACCCAGTACTTC. This codes for CASSRDRGSQETQYF.